This T cell receptor (beta chain) was profiled in a study of lymphopenia after photon versus proton radiotherapy. V shed 6 bases and J shed 3 bases, with 6 bases lying between them. The CDR3 loop spans 11 amino acids. Germline V gene sequence: CDR1 SQVTM, CDR2 ANQGSEA. The repertoire was sequenced with immunoSEQ multiplex PCR; TCRdb's copy has only in-frame clones and lacks some. The sample lists approximately 160,000 clones; approximately 90% were seen once. This TCR derives from a man between 45 and 60 years old with gastric cancer. The sample in question was peripheral blood, obtained from a patient treated with photon-based radiotherapy. The rearrangement joins TRBV29-1 to TRBJ2-1, with D possibly being TRBD2 (5 bases). The CDR3 region is CSVRDYNEQFF. The DNA for the CDR3 is TGCAGCGTCCGGGACTACAATGAGCAGTTCTTC.